This is a list of T cell receptor beta chains from one sample in a study of T cell responses to AZD1222 COVID-19 vaccine. Measured with immunoSEQ multiplex PCR; TCRdb has only the in-frame clones, and not every one. Of 160,000 or so clones in the sample, 94% were seen once. The source was peripheral blood, collected 28 days after the second AZD1222 dose. The receptors were gathered from an adult who received the AZD1222 COVID-19 vaccine. CDR3s include the opening cysteine and the closing phenylalanine or tryptophan. Fields, in order: J gene, clone size, D gene, V gene, CDR3 protein, CDR3 DNA. The D gene is left open where the match is weak. Part of the rows lack a size; the others show once, few, many or a class for expanded clones.

>TRBJ1-1|.|TRBD1|TRBV5-1
CASSEGQSNTEAFF
TGCGCCAGCAGCGAGGGACAGTCGAACACTGAAGCTTTCTTT
>TRBJ1-1|.|TRBD1|TRBV4-1
CASSPTGQLNTEAFF
TGCGCCAGCAGCCCTACGGGACAGCTGAACACTGAAGCTTTCTTT
>TRBJ2-3|.|TRBD1|TRBV3-1/TRBV3-2
CASSSDRASDTQYF
TGTGCCAGCAGCTCGGACAGGGCGTCAGATACGCAGTATTTT
>TRBJ2-5|.|.|TRBV7-7
CASSSGETQYF
TGTGCCAGCAGCTCAGGGGAGACCCAGTACTTC
>TRBJ1-2|.|.|TRBV4-1
CASSQGVETGPYYGYTF
TGCGCCAGCAGCCAAGGGGTGGAAACAGGGCCTTACTATGGCTACACCTTC
>TRBJ2-1|.|.|TRBV24-1
CATSDPGTLYNEQFF
TGTGCCACCAGTGATCCCGGGACTTTATACAATGAGCAGTTCTTC
>TRBJ1-2|.|TRBD1|TRBV27
CASSQGAGYTF
TGTGCCAGCAGTCAGGGGGCCGGCTACACCTTC
>TRBJ1-2|.|TRBD1|TRBV11-2
CASSHPGQAKTSNYGYTF
TGTGCCAGCAGCCACCCGGGACAGGCTAAGACTTCTAACTATGGCTACACCTTC
>TRBJ1-1|.|.|TRBV14
CASSQVHRAEAFF
TGTGCCAGCAGCCAAGTTCATCGGGCTGAAGCTTTCTTT
>TRBJ2-1|once|TRBD2|TRBV19
CASSPGLAGGVSMDNEQFF
TGTGCCAGTAGCCCTGGACTAGCGGGAGGAGTTTCTATGGACAATGAGCAGTTCTTC
>TRBJ1-1|.|.|TRBV19
CAHGHRNTEAFF
TGTGCACACGGGCACAGGAACACTGAAGCTTTCTTT
>TRBJ1-4|.|TRBD1|TRBV9
CASSVAPTGGNEKLFF
TGTGCCAGCAGCGTAGCTCCGACAGGGGGGAATGAAAAACTGTTTTTT
>TRBJ2-2|.|.|TRBV6-5
CASRYMTGELFF
TGTGCCAGCAGATACATGACCGGGGAGCTGTTTTTT
>TRBJ1-3|.|TRBD1|TRBV7-2
CASSLGRQGTGNTIYF
TGTGCCAGCAGCTTGGGGCGACAGGGAACAGGAAACACCATATATTTT
>TRBJ2-1|.|.|TRBV4-3
CASSQDWDRNNEQFF
TGCGCCAGCAGCCAAGATTGGGACCGCAACAATGAGCAGTTCTTC
>TRBJ1-5|.|.|TRBV7-8
CASSSYTILNQPQHF
TGTGCCAGCAGCTCGTATACGATTCTAAATCAGCCCCAGCATTTT
>TRBJ1-3|.|.|TRBV19
CASTGTHSGNTIYF
TGTGCCAGTACCGGGACCCACTCTGGAAACACCATATATTTT
>TRBJ1-4|once|.|TRBV6-5
CASSYSGTQENEKLFF
TGTGCCAGCAGTTACTCTGGGACACAAGAAAATGAAAAACTGTTTTTT
>TRBJ1-2|.|TRBD1|TRBV7-9
CASSRGTDTPYGYTF
TGTGCCAGCAGCCGCGGGACAGACACCCCCTATGGCTACACCTTC
>TRBJ1-2|.|.|TRBV3-1/TRBV3-2
CASSRAGTPAGSYGYTF
TGTGCCAGCAGCCGGGCCGGGACTCCTGCTGGGTCCTATGGCTACACCTTC
>TRBJ2-5|.|.|TRBV24-1
CATRATDQETQYF
TGTGCCACCCGTGCGACAGACCAAGAGACCCAGTACTTC
>TRBJ2-1|.|TRBD2|TRBV5-1
CASSLPRGTSGTDYNEQFF
TGCGCCAGCAGCCTACCAAGGGGGACTAGCGGGACCGATTACAATGAGCAGTTCTTC
>TRBJ2-3|.|.|TRBV3-1/TRBV3-2
CASSEDLMPGRTQYF
TGTGCCAGCAGCGAGGACCTCATGCCGGGGAGGACGCAGTATTTT
>TRBJ2-7|.|TRBD2|TRBV6-5
CASSSISTSASYEQYF
TGTGCCAGCAGTTCCATCTCGACTAGCGCCTCCTACGAGCAGTACTTC
>TRBJ1-6|.|TRBD1|TRBV27
CASNGQGAFYNSPLHF
TGTGCCAGCAACGGACAGGGGGCTTTTTATAATTCACCCCTCCACTTT
>TRBJ2-7|.|.|TRBV6-2/TRBV6-3
CASSYGGGRSYEQYF
TGTGCCAGCAGTTACGGAGGGGGGCGCTCCTACGAGCAGTACTTC
>TRBJ2-3|.|TRBD1|TRBV2
CASNGGQITDTQYF
TGTGCCAGCAATGGGGGACAGATCACAGATACGCAGTATTTT
>TRBJ1-2|.|TRBD1|TRBV7-9
CASSYRQGADYGYTF
TGTGCCAGCAGCTACCGACAGGGGGCGGACTATGGCTACACCTTC
>TRBJ2-5|.|TRBD2|TRBV3-1/TRBV3-2
CASSPRSGRETQYF
TGTGCCAGCAGCCCCAGGAGCGGGAGGGAGACCCAGTACTTC
>TRBJ2-7|once|TRBD2|TRBV2
CASRTSGSYEQYF
TGTGCCAGCAGAACTAGCGGGAGTTACGAGCAGTACTTC
>TRBJ2-1|.|.|TRBV29-1
CSAGQSSYNEQFF
TGCAGCGCCGGACAGAGCTCCTACAATGAGCAGTTCTTC
>TRBJ2-7|.|.|TRBV28
CASSWGFNYEQYF
TGTGCCAGCAGTTGGGGGTTTAACTACGAGCAGTACTTC
>TRBJ2-7|once|.|TRBV12-3/TRBV12-4
CASSLSNTEQYF
TGTGCCAGCAGCCTAAGTAACACCGAGCAGTACTTC
>TRBJ2-7|.|TRBD1|TRBV3-1/TRBV3-2
CASTGTGYSEQYF
TGTGCCAGCACCGGGACAGGGTACTCCGAGCAGTACTTC
>TRBJ1-5|.|.|TRBV19
CASSIKFNQPQHF
TGTGCCAGTAGTATAAAGTTCAATCAGCCCCAGCATTTT
>TRBJ1-1|.|.|TRBV12-3/TRBV12-4
CASSLISGAFF
TGTGCCAGCAGTTTGATTTCCGGAGCTTTCTTT
>TRBJ1-2|.|.|TRBV5-1
CASSLGTTGLRGYTF
TGCGCCAGCAGCTTGGGAACAACAGGGTTAAGGGGCTACACCTTC
>TRBJ2-2|.|TRBD2|TRBV10-3
CAISEQAGVGTGELFF
TGTGCCATCAGTGAGCAAGCGGGAGTGGGTACCGGGGAGCTGTTTTTT
>TRBJ1-2|.|.|TRBV2
CASSTPEASYGYTF
TGTGCCAGCAGTACCCCGGAGGCCAGCTATGGCTACACCTTC
>TRBJ1-1|.|.|TRBV18
CASSPYDGGRGTEAFF
TGTGCCAGCTCACCCTACGATGGGGGGCGTGGGACTGAAGCTTTCTTT
>TRBJ2-5|.|TRBD2|TRBV11-1
CASSWPGGETQYF
TGTGCCAGCAGCTGGCCGGGAGGGGAGACCCAGTACTTC
>TRBJ1-4|.|.|TRBV30
CAWRRGPTNEKLFF
TGTGCCTGGAGGCGTGGTCCAACTAATGAAAAACTGTTTTTT
>TRBJ1-2|.|.|TRBV6-5
CASSPGRSGGYTF
TGTGCCAGCAGCCCCGGACGTTCGGGTGGCTACACCTTC
>TRBJ2-7|.|.|TRBV3-1/TRBV3-2
CASSLGASGGEQYF
TGTGCCAGCAGCCTGGGGGCTAGCGGCGGGGAGCAGTACTTC
>TRBJ2-2|.|.|TRBV11-3
CASSLGGTGELFF
TGTGCCAGCAGCTTAGGCGGAACCGGGGAGCTGTTTTTT
>TRBJ2-7|.|.|TRBV27
CATGRGSYEQYF
TGTGCCACGGGGCGGGGTTCCTACGAGCAGTACTTC
>TRBJ2-7|.|TRBD2|TRBV28
CATSGPRGGLAGGPHEQYF
TGTGCCACTAGTGGCCCCAGGGGTGGACTAGCGGGAGGGCCGCACGAGCAGTACTTC
>TRBJ2-7|.|.|TRBV6-5
CASSVGPGYEQYF
TGTGCCAGCAGCGTTGGTCCGGGCTACGAGCAGTACTTC